This entry is about one TCR beta chain. This entry comes from a study of immune evolution from preneoplasia to lung adenocarcinoma. Trimming pared 1 base from V and 6 bases from J, leaving 7 bases between. The CDR3 sequence is 13 residues long. Germline-derived CDR1 and CDR2 are SGHTA and FQGNSA. Measured with immunoSEQ multiplex PCR; TCRdb has only the in-frame clones, and not every one. The table has thousands of clones, 77% seen once. Specimen: FFPE lung adenocarcinoma in situ tissue. V usage is TRBV7-2 and J usage is TRBJ1-5, with D hard to call. The clonotype comes from a person aged 60 to 85 with lung adenocarcinoma. This chain's CDR3 is CASSLGGSQPQHF. The DNA for the CDR3 is TGTGCCAGCAGCTTAGGAGGGAGTCAGCCCCAGCATTTT.